This T cell receptor (beta chain) was retrieved from a study of shared clonotypes between healthy human individuals. Study in general: The cohort comprised two women and a few men. Their ages spanned 18 to 49 years.

This clone was seen a single time. The ends were cut back, 4 bases at V and 3 bases at J, with 7 bases in the middle. From germline, CDR1 is SGHDN and CDR2 FVKESK. The CDR3 contains 12 residues. The method was immunoSEQ multiplex PCR; TCRdb's version includes in-frame clones alone and lacks a portion of them. The table includes around 440,000 clones, roughly three quarters detected once. The study drew its donors from healthy HIV-negative adults without recent acute infections or vaccinations. Extraction of genomic DNA in unsorted samples used tens of millions of PBMCs. The sequence was collected from a woman between 35 and 50 years old in good health. Some clones in this sample may be carry-over from other donors' samples. V is TRBV14 and J is TRBJ2-7; the D is unclear. Sequenced material: PBMCs. For the CDR3, the DNA is TGTGCCAGCAGCCCCTCTCTCTACGAGCAGTACTTC. Protein: CASSPSLYEQYF. The full variable domain, with the rest looked up from reference TRBV14 and TRBJ2-7, is EAGVTQFPSHSVIEKGQTVTLRCDPISGHDNLYWYRRVMGKEIKFLLHFVKESKQDESGMPNNRFLAERTGGTYSTLKVQPAELEDSGVYFCASSPSLYEQYFGPGTRLTVT.